The entry below gives a single TCR beta chain sequence along with its context. The data were obtained in a study of shared clonotypes between healthy human individuals. The repertoire was sequenced with immunoSEQ multiplex PCR; TCRdb's copy has only in-frame clones and lacks some. This sample has about 2.4 million clones; approximately 93% occur once, and the top ten carry 0.36%. Germline values: CDR1 SGHVS, CDR2 FQNEAQ. V gave up 1 base and J gave up 5 bases, with 15 bases separating them. CDR3 length: 15 amino acids. The chain has TRBV7-8 and TRBJ2-7, with D tentatively TRBD1 (6 bases). The sample comprised naive CD4+ T cells from PBMCs. Subset meaning: CD45RA+ positively selected. The TCR originated in a man between 18 and 29 years old in good health. Some clones in this sample may be carry-over from other donors' samples. The CDR3 nucleotides are TGTGCCAGCAGCTTAGACAGGGCCCTTACAGACGAGCAGTACTTC. Translated, it gives CASSLDRALTDEQYF.